Listed below are T cell receptor beta chains from one sample, sequenced in a study of a mutant IDH1 vaccine in newly diagnosed glioma. Clones were sequenced by immunoSEQ multiplex PCR, and TCRdb holds only the in-frame ones, with some missing. The sample has about 41,000 clones; around 87% are singletons. The antigens for these receptors are not known. The sequenced sample was PBMCs, obtained from a glioma patient whose treatment included an IDH1 peptide vaccine. Receptors originate from a man aged 40-49 years with glioma. Both conserved end residues are part of each CDR3. D genes are given only for firm matches. Clone size is shown for a subset of rows, as once, few, many or a class of expanded clone.

j_call clone_size v_call d_call cdr3_nt cdr3_aa
TRBJ1-1 NA TRBV7-2 NA TGTGCCAGCAGTCGTGGCAGGGTTTCGAACACTGAAGCTTTCTTT CASSRGRVSNTEAFF
TRBJ1-4 NA TRBV23-1 NA TGCGCCAGCAGCCTCAATACGGGAGGAGGGCAAACTAATGAAAAACTGTTTTTT CASSLNTGGGQTNEKLFF
TRBJ1-1 NA TRBV5-6 NA TGTGCCAGCAGCCGAGGGGGTCTAGGCGCTTTCTTT CASSRGGLGAFF
TRBJ2-3 NA TRBV14 NA TGTGCCAGCAGCCAGAGAGGGACAGATACGCAGTATTTT CASSQRGTDTQYF
TRBJ1-6 NA TRBV5-6 NA TGTGCCAGCAGCGCCTGGACGGCTAATTCACCCCTCCACTTT CASSAWTANSPLHF
TRBJ2-5 NA TRBV4-1 TRBD2 TGCGCCAGCAGCCAAGAGGGGACTAGCGGGGGTCGGACCCAGTACTTC CASSQEGTSGGRTQYF
TRBJ2-2 NA TRBV4-3 TRBD2 TGCGCCAGCAGCCAAGATAGACATTCGGGACTAGCGGACACCGGGGAGCTGTTTTTT CASSQDRHSGLADTGELFF
TRBJ2-3 NA TRBV7-3 NA TGTGCCAGCAGCTTAGGGGACGGCACAGATACGCAGTATTTT CASSLGDGTDTQYF
TRBJ1-1 NA TRBV19 TRBD1 TGTGCCAGTAGTGTTCGGAGCGCCGGGACAGGGGCCGCTTTCTTT CASSVRSAGTGAAFF
TRBJ2-3 NA TRBV19 NA TGTGCCAGTAGTATAGCCAAGGGATCCTCGGGAGATACGCAGTATTTT CASSIAKGSSGDTQYF
TRBJ2-1 NA TRBV2 TRBD2 TGTGCCAGCAGAACCGGGACTAGTTTCTTCAATGAGCAGTTCTTC CASRTGTSFFNEQFF
TRBJ2-4 NA TRBV4-2 NA TGTGCCAGCAGCCTACAACAGGGGACTTACGGCAAAAACATTCAGTACTTC CASSLQQGTYGKNIQYF
TRBJ2-7 few TRBV7-2 TRBD1 TGTGCCAGCAGCCCTTATCCCGGGACAGGGATCTACGAGCAGTACTTC CASSPYPGTGIYEQYF
TRBJ2-7 once TRBV9 NA TGTGCCAGCAGCGTAGCCCCCACGGGGTCCGCCTACGAGCAGTACTTC CASSVAPTGSAYEQYF
TRBJ1-1 NA TRBV27 NA TGTGCCAGCAGATCCATGAAACAGGGTTACACTGAAGCTTTCTTT CASRSMKQGYTEAFF